These 23 T cell receptor beta chains were sequenced from one sample in a study of OX40 agonist ivuxolimab in advanced cancers. Method: immunoSEQ multiplex PCR; TCRdb's copy keeps in-frame clones and lacks some. Altogether fewer than 65,000 clones are present, 85% to 90% being singletons, with the ten largest covering about 5%. The specimen comprised CD4+ or CD8+ T cells sorted from blood, sampled in a trial of the OX40 agonist ivuxolimab. The receptors come from an adult with an advanced solid tumor such as melanoma, head and neck, liver or kidney cancer.

The V gene is TRBV6-6, the J gene TRBJ2-2; 7 nucleotides agree with TRBD1. Germline V gene data show CDR1 as MNHNY and CDR2 as SVGAGI (reference sequence). This CDR3 spans 13 amino acids. The ends lost 11 bases at V and 1 base at J; junction bases unmatched: 4. CDR3: CAGRDRNTGELFF. CDR3 nucleotide sequence: TGTGCCGGCCGGGACAGGAACACCGGGGAGCTGTTTTTT.

This rearrangement joins TRBV11-2 to TRBJ2-2; 12 nucleotides match TRBD2. Per the germline V gene, CDR1 is SGHAT and CDR2 is FQNNGV. The CDR3 covers 17 residues. J lost 1 base, V lost 5 bases, and 5 bases had no gene match. The CDR3 DNA sequence: TGTGCCAGCAGCACTAGCGGGGGGATCGTGAACACCGGGGAGCTGTTTTTT. It is translated as CASSTSGGIVNTGELFF.

The J gene is TRBJ1-1, the V gene TRBV29-1, with a tentative D call TRBD1 (6 bases). The germline V and J ends were trimmed by 0 bases and 7 bases, with 15 bases remaining between them. The V gene's germline CDR1 is SQVTM and CDR2 ANQGSEA. CDR3 length equals 14 residues. The CDR3 region is CSVEDRGHRNEAFF. CDR3 nucleotides: TGCAGCGTTGAAGATAGGGGACACAGGAATGAAGCTTTCTTT.

The chain employs TRBV19 and TRBJ2-7, with 10 nucleotides matching TRBD2. This CDR3 is built from 16 residues. From germline, CDR1 is LNHDA and CDR2 SQIVND (reference sequence). V lost 6 bases and J lost 3; bases outside the gene matches: 11. CDR3 in DNA: TGTGCCAGTAGGGCTAGCGGGAGAAGTGGGAGCTACGAGCAGTACTTC. Residues: CASRASGRSGSYEQYF.

This clone was seen a single time. J is TRBJ2-5 and V is TRBV11-3, with D perhaps TRBD2 (5 bases). Trimming removed 1 base from V and 4 bases from J, with 16 bases in between. The CDR3 covers 16 residues. CDR1 and CDR2 from the germline V gene are SGHNT and YENEEA. The CDR3 sequence: CASSLVLVGVGETQYF. The DNA for the CDR3 is TGTGCCAGCAGCTTAGTCTTGGTGGGAGTGGGAGAGACCCAGTACTTC.

The chain employs TRBV5-1 and TRBJ2-5; 8 bases are a match to TRBD1. J was trimmed by 4 bases and V by 0 bases; bases with no gene match: 5. Germline V CDR1 and CDR2: SGHRS, YFSETQ. The length of the CDR3 is 15 residues. CDR3 sequence: CASSLAQQGGETQYF. The CDR3 region has the DNA TGCGCCAGCAGCTTGGCCCAACAGGGGGGAGAGACCCAGTACTTC.

This chain links TRBV19 with TRBJ2-1; 10 positions match TRBD1. Looked up from germline, CDR1 is LNHDA and CDR2 is SQIVND (reference sequence). J was trimmed by 7 bases and V by 6 bases; bases with no gene match: 15. The CDR3 sequence is 17 residues long. The CDR3 sequence: CASSRRLPGQGKNEQFF. For the CDR3, the DNA is TGTGCCAGTAGCAGACGCCTACCGGGACAGGGGAAGAATGAGCAGTTCTTC.

The chain is built from TRBV7-9 and TRBJ2-5, with 7 positions matching TRBD2. CDR3 length: 13 residues. V shed 3 bases and J 5 bases; nucleotides not matched to a gene: 3. In germline, CDR1 is SEHNR, CDR2 FQNEAQ (reference sequence). The CDR3 protein is CASSFGGGETQYF. DNA of the CDR3: TGTGCCAGCAGCTTTGGGGGAGGGGAGACCCAGTACTTC.

This chain connects TRBV7-9 to TRBJ2-5; TRBD2 matches 7 bases. The trim removed 5 bases at V and 5 bases at J, leaving 17 bases unmatched. The CDR3 totals 17 residues. The germline V gene encodes CDR1 SEHNR and CDR2 FQNEAQ (reference sequence). CDR3 sequence: CASSPWGGAGLRETQYF. The CDR3 DNA reads as TGTGCCAGCAGCCCCTGGGGGGGAGCGGGTCTCAGGGAGACCCAGTACTTC.

V gene TRBV7-8 combines with J gene TRBJ2-3; the match to TRBD2 covers 8 bases. The CDR3 is 14 amino acids. Germline V gives CDR1 SGHVS, CDR2 FQNEAQ. V was pared by 5 bases and J by 3 bases, with 4 bases of the junction left unmatched. This CDR3 reads CASSPQRGTDTQYF. As DNA, the CDR3 is TGTGCCAGCAGCCCCCAGCGGGGGACAGATACGCAGTATTTT.

The chain links TRBV28 to TRBJ2-7; TRBD2 matches 11 bases. The CDR3 runs 15 residues. The J segment lost 2 bases and the V segment lost 5 bases, leaving 5 bases of the junction unmatched. Looked up from germline, CDR1 is MDHEN and CDR2 is SYDVKM. CDR3 region: CASSSLAGGTYEQYF. The CDR3 region has the DNA TGTGCCAGCAGTAGCCTAGCGGGAGGAACCTACGAGCAGTACTTC. Together with reference TRBV28 and TRBJ2-7, the CDR3 gives the full variable domain: DVKVTQSSRYLVKRTGEKVFLECVQDMDHENMFWYRQDPGLGLRLIYFSYDVKMKEKGDIPEGYSVSREKKERFSLILESASTNQTSMYLCASSSLAGGTYEQYFGPGTRLTVT.

This chain uses TRBV10-3 with TRBJ2-2; the D is unclear. The V gene lost 10 bases and the J gene lost 2 bases, with 11 bases spanning the gap. This CDR3 region has 13 residues. Germline lookup yields CDR1 ENHRY and CDR2 SYGVKD. The CDR3 protein is CASEDLNTGELFF. Here the CDR3 DNA reads TGTGCCAGTGAGGACCTCAACACCGGGGAGCTGTTTTTT.

This clone was picked up one time. The rearrangement links TRBV30 to TRBJ2-7; TRBD1 or TRBD2 may be the D gene (6 bases each). Germline assignment: CDR1 GTSNPN and CDR2 SVGIG (reference sequence). This CDR3 is 13 amino acids long. V was pared by 7 bases and J by 0 bases, with 13 bases between. CDR3 sequence (DNA): TGTGCCTCTGTAGGGGGGATCTCCTACGAGCAGTACTTC. This encodes CASVGGISYEQYF.

This chain joins TRBV13 and TRBJ1-5; D unclear. Trimming took 8 bases from V and 9 from J, leaving 5 bases between them. The CDR3 consists of 9 residues. Germline values: CDR1 PRHDT, CDR2 FYEKMQ (reference sequence). CDR3 nucleotides: TGTGCCAGCCAGCCGCCCCAGCATTTT. Protein sequence: CASQPPQHF.

This chain connects TRBV7-8 to TRBJ1-1, with D possibly TRBD1 on 6 matching bases. V lost 5 bases to trimming and J lost 2 bases, with 9 bases between them. This CDR3 has 13 residues. Germline CDR1 is SGHVS and CDR2 is FQNEAQ. The CDR3 DNA reads as TGTGCCAGCAGCACAGGGCGTAACACTGAAGCTTTCTTT. Amino acids: CASSTGRNTEAFF.

J is TRBJ1-2 and V is TRBV5-4; a weak D match, TRBD1 (5 bases). The CDR3 loop spans 13 amino acids. Trimming took 0 bases from V and 6 from J, leaving 9 bases between them. The germline V gene has CDR1 SGHNT and CDR2 YYREEE (reference sequence). CDR3 in DNA: TGTGCCAGCAGCTTGGTAGGGGCTGATGGCTACACCTTC. It encodes CASSLVGADGYTF.

The chain has TRBV10-1 and TRBJ2-3; the match to TRBD1 covers 8 bases. Germline V gene sequence: CDR1 WNHNN, CDR2 SYGVQD (reference sequence). V shed 2 bases and J 0 bases; nucleotides not matched to a gene: 13. This CDR3 spans 19 amino acids. The CDR3 protein is CASSEEVYGTGISTDTQYF. CDR3 DNA: TGCGCCAGCAGTGAGGAGGTCTATGGGACAGGTATTAGCACAGATACGCAGTATTTT.

The chain joins TRBV9 to TRBJ1-4; 8 bases are shared with TRBD1. Germline loops: CDR1 SGDLS, CDR2 YYNGEE. After removal of 7 bases from V and 4 bases from J, the junction contained 6 bases not matched to a gene. CDR3 length: 14 amino acids. The CDR3 region is CASARTGSNEKLFF. As DNA, the CDR3 is TGTGCCAGCGCCCGGACAGGGAGTAATGAAAAACTGTTTTTT.

The chain has TRBV6-4 and TRBJ1-1; TRBD1 matches at 8 bases. Germline V gene sequence: CDR1 MRHNA, CDR2 SNTAGT. This CDR3 has 17 residues. Losses at the gene ends were 4 bases for V and 2 bases for J; bases not matched to a gene: 12. For the CDR3, the DNA is TGTGCCAGCAGTGCAGCCGGGGCAGGGGGCCCTAACACTGAAGCTTTCTTT. This translates into CASSAAGAGGPNTEAFF.

This chain links TRBV5-6 with TRBJ1-6, with a possible D match to TRBD1 (6 bases). V was cut by 4 bases and J by 9 bases, with 14 bases left in between. Germline CDR1 is SGHDT and CDR2 is YYEEEE. The CDR3 length is 14 residues. In nucleotides, the CDR3 is TGTGCCAGCAGCCTGACGGGGGCCGGTTCACCCCTCCACTTT. Translated, it gives CASSLTGAGSPLHF.

V usage is TRBV28 and J usage is TRBJ2-7; 7 bases map to TRBD1. The CDR3 totals 12 residues. Looked up from germline, CDR1 is MDHEN and CDR2 is SYDVKM. After removal of 5 bases from V and 6 bases from J, the junction contained 4 bases not matched to a gene. The CDR3 coding sequence is TGTGCCAGCAGTCGACAGGGTGTCGAGCAGTACTTC. Its protein is CASSRQGVEQYF.

The rearrangement links TRBV2 to TRBJ1-1; the match to TRBD1 covers 7 bases. Germline loops: CDR1 SNHLY, CDR2 FYNNEI. V gave up 6 bases and J gave up 5 bases; unmatched junction bases: 9. The CDR3 is 14 residues long. The CDR3 DNA reads as TGTGCCAGCAGCCTACAGGGGTTGGAGACTGAAGCTTTCTTT. It codes for CASSLQGLETEAFF.

About this clone itself: At one end, the junction sequence differs from germline, possibly due to a read error. V gene TRBV18 combines with J gene TRBJ1-2; D may be TRBD1 (6 bases). In germline, CDR1 is KGHSH, CDR2 LQKENI. The CDR3 contains 14 residues. The CDR3: CASSSPTGNYGYTF. In nucleotides, the CDR3 is TGTGCCAGCTCATCACCGACAGGAAACTATGGCTACACCTTC.